This T cell receptor (beta chain) derives from a study of beta chain features in type 1 diabetes. Overall study: Summed over all samples, the examined sorted cells came to fewer than 120,000,000. Study-level results: In cDNA sequencing, cells with high TCR expression could be over-represented. Patients and controls would be equally affected if PCR favored shorter templates.

Every isolated RNA sample was fully reverse transcribed, so sequencing captured expressed TCRB transcripts. Some clones are missing from TCRdb's copy, which holds only in-frame ones; the method was immunoSEQ multiplex PCR. The table includes some 220,000 clones, approximately 10% detected once. A note on this clone: Its antigen remains unknown. The junction and the germline gene differ at one end; a read error may be behind it.

The CDR3 length is 17 residues. The V gene's germline CDR1 is LGHNA and CDR2 YSLEER. Sorting of CD4+ naive, central memory, regulatory and stem cell-like memory cells was performed via CD45RO/CCR7/CD25/CD127/CD95/CD27. The sequenced sample was central memory CD4+ T cells from blood. This TCR came from a man between 18 and 35 years old in good health. The chain carries TRBV4-3 and TRBJ2-2; TRBD2 aligns across 13 bases. CDR3 sequence reads: CASTQTSGRAQIGELFF. CDR3 nucleotide sequence: TGCGCCAGCACCCAAACTAGCGGGAGGGCCCAAATAGGGGAGCTGTTTTTT.